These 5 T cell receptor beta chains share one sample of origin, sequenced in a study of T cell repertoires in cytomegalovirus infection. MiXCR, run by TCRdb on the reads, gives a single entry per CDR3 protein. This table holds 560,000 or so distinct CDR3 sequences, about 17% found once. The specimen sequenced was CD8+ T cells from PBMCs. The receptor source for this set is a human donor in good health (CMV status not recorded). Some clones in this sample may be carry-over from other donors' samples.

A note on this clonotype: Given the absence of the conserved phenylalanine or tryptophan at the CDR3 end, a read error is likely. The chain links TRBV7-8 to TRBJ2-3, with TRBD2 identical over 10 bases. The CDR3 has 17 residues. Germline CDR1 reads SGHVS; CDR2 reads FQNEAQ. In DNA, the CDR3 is TGTGCCAGAAGCTTAGTTCTAGCGGGAGCTAGCACAGATACGCAGTATTTA. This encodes CARSLVLAGASTDTQYL.

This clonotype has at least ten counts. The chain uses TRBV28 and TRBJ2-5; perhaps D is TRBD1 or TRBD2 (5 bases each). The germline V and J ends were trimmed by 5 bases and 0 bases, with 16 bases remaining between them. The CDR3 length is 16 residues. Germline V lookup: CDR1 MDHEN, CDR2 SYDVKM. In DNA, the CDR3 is TGTGCCAGCAGTCCCCGGGACGGAACGTACCAAGAGACCCAGTACTTC. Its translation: CASSPRDGTYQETQYF.

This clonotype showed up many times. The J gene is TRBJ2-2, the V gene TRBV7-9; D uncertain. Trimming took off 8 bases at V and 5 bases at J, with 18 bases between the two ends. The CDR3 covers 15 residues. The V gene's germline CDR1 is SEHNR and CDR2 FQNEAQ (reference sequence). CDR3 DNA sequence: TGTGCCAGCCTTTCGGTGGGCCCCCCTACCGGGGAGCTGTTTTTT. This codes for CASLSVGPPTGELFF.

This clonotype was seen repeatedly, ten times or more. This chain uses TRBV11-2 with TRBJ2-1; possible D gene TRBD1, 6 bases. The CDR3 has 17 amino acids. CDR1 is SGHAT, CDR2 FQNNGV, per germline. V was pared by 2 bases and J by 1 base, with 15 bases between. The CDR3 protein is CASSLPWTELSYNEQFF. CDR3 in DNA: TGTGCCAGCAGCTTACCGTGGACAGAGTTATCCTACAATGAGCAGTTCTTC.

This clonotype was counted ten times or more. The CDR3 is CASLRTSGYNEQFF. For the CDR3, the DNA is TGTGCCAGCCTTAGGACTAGCGGTTACAATGAGCAGTTCTTC. V gene TRBV7-9 combines with J gene TRBJ2-1; 10 bases are shared with TRBD2. V lost 8 bases, J lost 4 bases, and 5 bases stayed unmatched. The germline gives CDR1 SEHNR, CDR2 FQNEAQ (reference sequence). This CDR3 is built from 14 residues.